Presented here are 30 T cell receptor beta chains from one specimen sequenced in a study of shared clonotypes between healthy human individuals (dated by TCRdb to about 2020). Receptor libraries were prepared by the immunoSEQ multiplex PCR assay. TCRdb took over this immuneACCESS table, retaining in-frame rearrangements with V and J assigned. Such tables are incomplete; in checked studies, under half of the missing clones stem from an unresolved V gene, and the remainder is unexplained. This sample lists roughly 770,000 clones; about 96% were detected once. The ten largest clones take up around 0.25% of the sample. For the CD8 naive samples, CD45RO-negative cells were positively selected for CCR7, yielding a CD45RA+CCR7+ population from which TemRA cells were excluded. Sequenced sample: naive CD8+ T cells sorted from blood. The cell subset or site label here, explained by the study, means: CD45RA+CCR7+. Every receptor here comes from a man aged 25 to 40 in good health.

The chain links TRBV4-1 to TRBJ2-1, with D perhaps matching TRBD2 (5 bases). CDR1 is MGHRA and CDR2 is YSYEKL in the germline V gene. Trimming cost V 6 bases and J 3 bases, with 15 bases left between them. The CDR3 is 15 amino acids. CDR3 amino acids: CASSYDSAGYNEQFF. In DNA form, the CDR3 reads TGCGCCAGCAGTTATGACTCCGCGGGCTACAATGAGCAGTTCTTC.

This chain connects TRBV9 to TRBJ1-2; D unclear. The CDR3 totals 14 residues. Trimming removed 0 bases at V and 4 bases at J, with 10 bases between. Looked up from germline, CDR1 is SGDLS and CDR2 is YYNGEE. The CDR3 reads CASSVDKGTYGYTF. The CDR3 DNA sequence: TGTGCCAGCAGCGTAGATAAGGGTACCTATGGCTACACCTTC.

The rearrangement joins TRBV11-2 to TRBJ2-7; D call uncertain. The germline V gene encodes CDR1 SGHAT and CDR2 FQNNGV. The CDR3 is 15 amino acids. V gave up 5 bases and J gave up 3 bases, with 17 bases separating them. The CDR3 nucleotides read TGTGCCAGCAGCCAACCGGGTGACTTTGGCTACGAGCAGTACTTC. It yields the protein CASSQPGDFGYEQYF.

The CDR3 sequence is CASSHQGGGTGYTF. In nucleotides, the CDR3 is TGTGCCAGCAGCCACCAAGGGGGCGGGACCGGCTACACCTTC. This chain uses TRBV5-4 with TRBJ1-2; 7 nucleotides match TRBD1. The junction had 11 bases not matched to a gene; V was cut back by 4 bases and J by 8 bases. The CDR3 loop spans 14 amino acids. Germline V gene data show CDR1 as SGHNT and CDR2 as YYREEE (reference sequence).

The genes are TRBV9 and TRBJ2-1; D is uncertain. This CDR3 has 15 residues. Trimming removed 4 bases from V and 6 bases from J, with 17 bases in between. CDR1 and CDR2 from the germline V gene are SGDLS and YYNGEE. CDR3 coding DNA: TGTGCCAGCAGCCCAGGCTGGGCAGCGAGCAATGAGCAGTTCTTC. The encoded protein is CASSPGWAASNEQFF.

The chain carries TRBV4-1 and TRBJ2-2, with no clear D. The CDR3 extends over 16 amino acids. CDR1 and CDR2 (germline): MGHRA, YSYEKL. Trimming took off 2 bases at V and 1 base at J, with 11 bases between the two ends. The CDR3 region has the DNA TGCGCCAGCAGCCAAATGGGAATAGGGAACACCGGGGAGCTGTTTTTT. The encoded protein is CASSQMGIGNTGELFF.

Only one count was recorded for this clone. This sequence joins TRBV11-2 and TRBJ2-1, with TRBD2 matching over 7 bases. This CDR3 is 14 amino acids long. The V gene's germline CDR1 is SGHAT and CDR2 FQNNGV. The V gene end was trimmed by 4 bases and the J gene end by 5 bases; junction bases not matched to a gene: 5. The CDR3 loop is CASSSPGGNNEQFF. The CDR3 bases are TGTGCCAGCAGCTCACCGGGGGGAAACAATGAGCAGTTCTTC.

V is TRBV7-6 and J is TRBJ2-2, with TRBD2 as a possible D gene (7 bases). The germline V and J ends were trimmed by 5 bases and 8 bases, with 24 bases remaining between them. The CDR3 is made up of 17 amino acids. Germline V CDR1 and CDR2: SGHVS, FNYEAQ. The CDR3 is CASSPPWGGPGWGELFF. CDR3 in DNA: TGTGCCAGCAGCCCCCCCTGGGGGGGCCCCGGCTGGGGGGAGCTGTTTTTT.

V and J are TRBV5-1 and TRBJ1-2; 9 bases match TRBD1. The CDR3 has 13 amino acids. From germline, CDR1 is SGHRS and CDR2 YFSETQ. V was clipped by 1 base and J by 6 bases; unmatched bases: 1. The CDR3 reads CASSLRTGDGYTF. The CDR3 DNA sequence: TGCGCCAGCAGCTTGAGGACAGGGGATGGCTACACCTTC.

The CDR3 nucleotides are TGCGCCAGCAGCTTGGCCCCTGATTCCAGGGATGAGCAGTTCTTC. Translating it yields CASSLAPDSRDEQFF. The J gene is TRBJ2-1, the V gene TRBV5-1, with a possible D match to TRBD1 (5 bases). The CDR3 is 15 residues long. Trimming stripped 0 bases from V and 8 bases from J, with 15 bases between. Germline loops: CDR1 SGHRS, CDR2 YFSETQ.

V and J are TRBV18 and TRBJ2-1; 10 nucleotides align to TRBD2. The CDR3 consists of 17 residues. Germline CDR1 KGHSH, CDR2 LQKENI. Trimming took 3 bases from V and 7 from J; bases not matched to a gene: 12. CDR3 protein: CASSPSQAGGPRNEQFF. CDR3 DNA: TGTGCCAGCTCACCGAGTCAAGCGGGAGGGCCTCGGAATGAGCAGTTCTTC.

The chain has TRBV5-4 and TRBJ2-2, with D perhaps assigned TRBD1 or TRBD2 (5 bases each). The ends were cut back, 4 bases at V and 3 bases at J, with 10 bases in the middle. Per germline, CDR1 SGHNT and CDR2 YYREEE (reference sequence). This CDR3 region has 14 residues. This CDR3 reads CASSRDGYTGELFF. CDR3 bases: TGTGCCAGCAGCCGGGACGGGTACACCGGGGAGCTGTTTTTT.

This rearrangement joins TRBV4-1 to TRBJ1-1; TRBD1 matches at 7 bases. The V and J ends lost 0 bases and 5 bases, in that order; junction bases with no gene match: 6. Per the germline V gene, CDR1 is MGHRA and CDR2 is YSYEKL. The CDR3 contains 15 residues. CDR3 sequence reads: CASSQDAGGWTEAFF. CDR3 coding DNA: TGCGCCAGCAGCCAAGATGCAGGGGGATGGACTGAAGCTTTCTTT.

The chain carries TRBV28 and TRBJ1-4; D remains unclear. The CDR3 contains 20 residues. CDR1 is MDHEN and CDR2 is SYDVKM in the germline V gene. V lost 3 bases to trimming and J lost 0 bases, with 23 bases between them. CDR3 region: CASSFDNSNDRPATNEKLFF. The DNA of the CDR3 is TGTGCCAGCAGTTTCGACAACAGTAACGATCGTCCTGCAACTAATGAAAAACTGTTTTTT.

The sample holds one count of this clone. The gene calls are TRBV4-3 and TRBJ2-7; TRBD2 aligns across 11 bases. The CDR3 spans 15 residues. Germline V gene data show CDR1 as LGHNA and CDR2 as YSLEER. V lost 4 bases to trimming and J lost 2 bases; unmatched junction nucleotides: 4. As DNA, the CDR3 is TGCGCCAGCAGCCCGAATAGCGGGAGGGCCTACGAGCAGTACTTC. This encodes CASSPNSGRAYEQYF.

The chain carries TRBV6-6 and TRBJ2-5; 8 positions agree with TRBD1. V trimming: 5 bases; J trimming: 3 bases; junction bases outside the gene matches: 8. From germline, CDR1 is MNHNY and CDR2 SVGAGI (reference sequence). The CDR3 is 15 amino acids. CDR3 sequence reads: CASSTPGQDKETQYF. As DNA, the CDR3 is TGTGCCAGCAGTACTCCGGGACAGGACAAAGAGACCCAGTACTTC.

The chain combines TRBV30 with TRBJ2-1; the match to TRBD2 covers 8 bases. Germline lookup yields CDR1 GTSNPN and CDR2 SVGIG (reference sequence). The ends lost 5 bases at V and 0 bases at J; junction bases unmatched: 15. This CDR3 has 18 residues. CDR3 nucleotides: TGTGCCTGGGACGGGGGGCTAGCGGGCCAAGACTCCTACAATGAGCAGTTCTTC. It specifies CAWDGGLAGQDSYNEQFF.

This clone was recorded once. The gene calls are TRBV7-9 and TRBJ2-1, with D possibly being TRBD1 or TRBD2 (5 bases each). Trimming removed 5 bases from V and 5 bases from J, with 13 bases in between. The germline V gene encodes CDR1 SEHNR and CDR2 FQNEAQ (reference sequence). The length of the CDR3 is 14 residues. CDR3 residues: CASSRVLGDNEQFF. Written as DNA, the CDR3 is TGTGCCAGCAGCCGAGTTTTGGGGGACAATGAGCAGTTCTTC.

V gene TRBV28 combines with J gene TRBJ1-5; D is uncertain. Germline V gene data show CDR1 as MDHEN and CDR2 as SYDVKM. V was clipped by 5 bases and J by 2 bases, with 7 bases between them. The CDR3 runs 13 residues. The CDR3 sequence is CASSRVRNQPQHF. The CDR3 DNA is TGTGCCAGCAGTAGGGTCCGCAATCAGCCCCAGCATTTT. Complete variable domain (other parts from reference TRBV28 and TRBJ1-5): DVKVTQSSRYLVKRTGEKVFLECVQDMDHENMFWYRQDPGLGLRLIYFSYDVKMKEKGDIPEGYSVSREKKERFSLILESASTNQTSMYLCASSRVRNQPQHFGDGTRLSIL.

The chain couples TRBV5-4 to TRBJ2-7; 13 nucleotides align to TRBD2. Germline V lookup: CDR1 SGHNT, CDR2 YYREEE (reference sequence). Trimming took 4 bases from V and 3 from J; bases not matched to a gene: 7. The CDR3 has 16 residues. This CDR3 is CASSQTSGRTLYEQYF. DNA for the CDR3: TGTGCCAGCAGCCAGACTAGCGGGAGGACCCTCTACGAGCAGTACTTC.

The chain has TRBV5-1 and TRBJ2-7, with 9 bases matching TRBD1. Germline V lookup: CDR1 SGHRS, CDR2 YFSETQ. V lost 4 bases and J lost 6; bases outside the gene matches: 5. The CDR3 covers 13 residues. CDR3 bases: TGCGCCAGCAGCCAGGGGACAGGGACCGAGCAGTACTTC. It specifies CASSQGTGTEQYF.

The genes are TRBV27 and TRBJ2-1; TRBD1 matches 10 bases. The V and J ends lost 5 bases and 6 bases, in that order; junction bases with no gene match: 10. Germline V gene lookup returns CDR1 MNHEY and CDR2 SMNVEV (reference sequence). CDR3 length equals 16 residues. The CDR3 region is CASSIITGTGANEQFF. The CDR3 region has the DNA TGTGCCAGCAGTATCATCACGGGGACAGGGGCCAATGAGCAGTTCTTC.

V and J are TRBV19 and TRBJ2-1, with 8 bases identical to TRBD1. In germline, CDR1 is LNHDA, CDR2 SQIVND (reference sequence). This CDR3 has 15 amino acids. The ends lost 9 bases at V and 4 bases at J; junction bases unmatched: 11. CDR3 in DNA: TGTGCCAGCGGAACAGGGGGAATCCCATACAATGAGCAGTTCTTC. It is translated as CASGTGGIPYNEQFF.

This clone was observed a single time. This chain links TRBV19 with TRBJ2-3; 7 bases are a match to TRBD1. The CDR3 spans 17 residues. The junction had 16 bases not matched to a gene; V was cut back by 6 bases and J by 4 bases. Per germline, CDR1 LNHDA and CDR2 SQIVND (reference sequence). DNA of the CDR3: TGTGCCAGTAGGAGACAGGGTCTCAACACAGGGGCAGATACGCAGTATTTT. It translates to CASRRQGLNTGADTQYF.

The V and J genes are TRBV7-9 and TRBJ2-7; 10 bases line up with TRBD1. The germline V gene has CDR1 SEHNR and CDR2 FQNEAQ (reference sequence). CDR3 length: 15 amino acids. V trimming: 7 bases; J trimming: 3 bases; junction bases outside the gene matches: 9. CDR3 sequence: CASNPGTGVLYEQYF. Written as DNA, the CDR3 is TGTGCCAGCAACCCCGGGACAGGGGTGCTCTACGAGCAGTACTTC. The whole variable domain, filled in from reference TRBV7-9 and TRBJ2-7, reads DTGVSQNPRHKITKRGQNVTFRCDPISEHNRLYWYRQTLGQGPEFLTYFQNEAQLEKSRLLSDRFSAERPKGSFSTLEIQRTEQGDSAMYLCASNPGTGVLYEQYFGPGTRLTVT.

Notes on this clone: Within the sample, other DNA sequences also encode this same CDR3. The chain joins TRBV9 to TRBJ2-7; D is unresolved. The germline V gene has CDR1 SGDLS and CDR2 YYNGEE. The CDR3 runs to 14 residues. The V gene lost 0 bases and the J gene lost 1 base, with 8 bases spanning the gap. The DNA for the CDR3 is TGTGCCAGCAGCGTAGACGGTGGATCCTACGAGCAGTACTTC. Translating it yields CASSVDGGSYEQYF.

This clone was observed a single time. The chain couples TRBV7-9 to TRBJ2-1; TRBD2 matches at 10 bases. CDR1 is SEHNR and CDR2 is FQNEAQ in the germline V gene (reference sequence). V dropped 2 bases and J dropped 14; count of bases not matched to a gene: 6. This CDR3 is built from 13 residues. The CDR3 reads CASSLSSGSTEFF. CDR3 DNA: TGTGCCAGCAGCTTATCTAGCGGGAGTACAGAGTTCTTC.

CDR3 region: CASSPGGSNTEAFF. The CDR3 nucleotides read TGCGCCAGCAGCCCCGGAGGTTCGAACACTGAAGCTTTCTTT. The V call is TRBV4-1, the J call TRBJ1-1; no clear D. This CDR3 is built from 14 residues. Germline V lookup: CDR1 MGHRA, CDR2 YSYEKL. Deletions cut 4 bases from V and 1 base from J, with 10 bases between.

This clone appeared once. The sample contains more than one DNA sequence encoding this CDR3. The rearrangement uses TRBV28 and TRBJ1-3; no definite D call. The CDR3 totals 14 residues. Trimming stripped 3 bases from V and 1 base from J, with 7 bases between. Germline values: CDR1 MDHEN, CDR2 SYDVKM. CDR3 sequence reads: CASSFSGSGNTIYF. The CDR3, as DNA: TGTGCCAGCAGTTTTTCGGGTTCTGGAAACACCATATATTTT.

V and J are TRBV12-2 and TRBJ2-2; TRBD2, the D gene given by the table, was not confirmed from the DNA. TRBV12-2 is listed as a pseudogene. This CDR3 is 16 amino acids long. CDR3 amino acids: CASRSLAGRNTGELFF. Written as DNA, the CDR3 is TGTGCAAGTCGCTCCTTAGCGGGGAGGAACACCGGGGAGCTGTTTTTT.